The 22 T cell receptor beta chains given below trace back to one sample, sequenced in a study of blood T cell repertoires in COVID-19. The repertoire was sequenced with immunoSEQ multiplex PCR; TCRdb's copy has only in-frame clones and lacks some. The sample comprises fewer than 150,000 clones, 75% to 90% of which are singletons, and 4.3% rests with the top ten. The sample consisted of peripheral blood. The source of these receptors is a human donor in a cohort sampled during active COVID-19.

The chain combines TRBV12-5 with TRBJ2-2; D gene uncertain. The CDR3 loop spans 14 amino acids. Trimming took off 2 bases at V and 1 base at J, with 5 bases between the two ends. Looked up from germline, CDR1 is LGHNT and CDR2 is FRNRAP. CDR3 nucleotide sequence: TGTGCTAGTGGTTTGCGAGGGAACACCGGGGAGCTGTTTTTT. Translation gives CASGLRGNTGELFF.

J is TRBJ2-1 and V is TRBV13; D uncertain. The V gene lost 0 bases and the J gene lost 10 bases, with 4 bases spanning the gap. Germline V gene lookup returns CDR1 PRHDT and CDR2 FYEKMQ (reference sequence). The CDR3 covers 11 residues. CDR3 sequence: CASSLGSEQFF. CDR3 sequence (DNA): TGTGCCAGCAGCTTAGGGTCGGAGCAGTTCTTC.

This clone has just a few counts. At one end the junction does not follow the germline gene, possibly because of a read error. This chain joins TRBV7-8 and TRBJ1-5; 8 nucleotides line up with TRBD1. The CDR3 runs 15 residues. The V gene's germline CDR1 is SGHVS and CDR2 FQNEAQ. The CDR3 spells CASSLASGGKQPQHF. DNA of the CDR3: TGTGCCAGCAGCTTAGCTTCAGGGGGCAAGCAGCCCCAGCATTTT.

The chain employs TRBV30 and TRBJ1-2, with D perhaps matching TRBD1 (6 bases). V lost 4 bases to trimming and J lost 5 bases, with 8 bases between them. The CDR3 sequence is 11 residues long. CDR1 GTSNPN and CDR2 SVGIG come from the germline V gene (reference sequence). The CDR3 spells CAWNRAYGYTF. CDR3 sequence (DNA): TGTGCCTGGAACAGGGCTTATGGCTACACCTTC.

The rearrangement uses TRBV3-1 (or the pseudogene TRBV3-2) and TRBJ1-1, with TRBD1 identical over 11 bases. CDR1 is LGHDT, CDR2 YNNKEL, per germline (reference sequence). J was trimmed by 1 base and V by 6 bases; bases with no gene match: 7. The CDR3 sequence is 16 residues long. The CDR3 spells CASSPGTGGKNTEAFF. Here the CDR3 DNA reads TGTGCCAGCAGTCCCGGGACAGGGGGGAAGAACACTGAAGCTTTCTTT.

The chain combines TRBV30 with TRBJ1-3, with a possible D match to TRBD1 (6 bases). The germline V gene encodes CDR1 GTSNPN and CDR2 SVGIG (reference sequence). The CDR3 runs 12 residues. Trimming shortened V by 6 bases and J by 4 bases, and 10 bases separated the two germline ends. The CDR3 DNA follows: TGTGCCTGCCGGACAGACGGAAACACCATATATTTT. Its protein is CACRTDGNTIYF.

A few counts support this clone. The V call is TRBV19, the J call TRBJ1-4; 8 nucleotides line up with TRBD1. V shed 4 bases, J shed 11 bases, and the junction held 12 bases outside the gene matches. CDR1 and CDR2 from the germline V gene are LNHDA and SQIVND (reference sequence). The CDR3 consists of 15 residues. As DNA, the CDR3 is TGTGCCAGTAGTAGCGCCCTGCAGGGGGCGCGGAAACTGTTTTTT. Amino acid sequence: CASSSALQGARKLFF.

This clone was counted a single time. The chain has TRBV6-5 and TRBJ1-1; D is unresolved. This CDR3 spans 13 amino acids. The V gene's germline CDR1 is MNHEY and CDR2 SVGAGI. V was pared by 8 bases and J by 4 bases, with 14 bases between. Here the CDR3 DNA reads TGTGCCAGCCAATCCCTGAGGCCCACTGAAGCTTTCTTT. Amino acids: CASQSLRPTEAFF.

This chain joins TRBV3-1 (or the pseudogene TRBV3-2) and TRBJ2-2; D remains ambiguous. Between the trimmed V and J ends, which lost 1 base and 2 bases, there was a span of 11 bases. The germline V gene has CDR1 LGHDT and CDR2 YNNKEL (reference sequence). CDR3 length equals 16 residues. CDR3 DNA sequence: TGTGCCAGCAGCCAAGTATCACTACCCAACACCGGGGAGCTGTTTTTT. Translated: CASSQVSLPNTGELFF.

J is TRBJ1-4 and V is TRBV2; perhaps TRBD1 as D (5 bases). The CDR3 length is 13 residues. Trimming removed 10 bases from V and 0 bases from J, with 9 bases in between. Germline CDR1 is SNHLY and CDR2 is FYNNEI. The CDR3 reads CATRQSTNEKLFF. The CDR3 nucleotides are TGTGCCACCAGACAGTCAACTAATGAAAAACTGTTTTTT.

This clone was detected a few times. This chain joins TRBV9 and TRBJ2-3; TRBD2 matches at 8 bases. The germline V gene encodes CDR1 SGDLS and CDR2 YYNGEE. There are 14 residues in the CDR3. J lost 6 bases, V lost 0 bases, and 3 bases had no gene match. The CDR3 here is CASSVEVAGDTQYF. As DNA, the CDR3 is TGTGCCAGCAGCGTAGAGGTAGCGGGGGATACGCAGTATTTT.

V and J are TRBV5-6 and TRBJ1-6, with D possibly being TRBD1 (5 bases). Germline V gene sequence: CDR1 SGHDT, CDR2 YYEEEE. The CDR3 sequence is 16 residues long. The V gene lost 5 bases and the J gene lost 8 bases, with 20 bases spanning the gap. CDR3 nucleotides: TGTGCCAGCAGTGGAGCTTGGACCAGGGATGATTCACCCCTCCACTTT. Translated, it gives CASSGAWTRDDSPLHF.

The gene calls are TRBV7-8 and TRBJ1-5; 7 bases agree with TRBD1. Germline V gene lookup returns CDR1 SGHVS and CDR2 FQNEAQ. The CDR3 has 15 residues. The V segment lost 1 base and the J segment 2 bases; nucleotides outside the gene matches: 2. The CDR3 bases are TGTGCCAGCAGCTTAGGCGGACAGGGCAATCAGCCCCAGCATTTT. Protein: CASSLGGQGNQPQHF.

The chain joins TRBV18 to TRBJ2-3; 10 nucleotides match TRBD2. V was clipped by 6 bases and J by 4 bases; unmatched bases: 7. Germline CDR1 is KGHSH and CDR2 is LQKENI. This CDR3 is built from 15 residues. In DNA, the CDR3 is TGTGCCAGCTCGTTGGGGCTAGCGGGAGCAGATACGCAGTATTTT. Its translation: CASSLGLAGADTQYF.

The chain uses TRBV5-4 and TRBJ1-1, with D unresolved. Germline V lookup: CDR1 SGHNT, CDR2 YYREEE (reference sequence). The ends were cut back, 2 bases at V and 1 base at J, with 6 bases in the middle. The CDR3 covers 13 residues. CDR3 protein: CASSFPENTEAFF. CDR3 coding DNA: TGTGCCAGCAGCTTTCCAGAGAACACTGAAGCTTTCTTT.

At least ten counts were recorded for this clone. This sequence joins TRBV27 and TRBJ2-1; perhaps TRBD2 as D (6 bases). The CDR3 consists of 15 residues. Trimming cost V 5 bases and J 8 bases, with 19 bases left between them. The germline V gene has CDR1 MNHEY and CDR2 SMNVEV (reference sequence). The CDR3 DNA reads as TGTGCCAGCAGTAGTCGCGGGGACCCTAGGGATGAGCAGTTCTTC. This gives the protein CASSSRGDPRDEQFF.

The V gene is TRBV7-9, the J gene TRBJ2-1, with 10 bases aligning to TRBD2. This CDR3 has 16 amino acids. The germline V gene has CDR1 SEHNR and CDR2 FQNEAQ (reference sequence). V trimming: 8 bases; J trimming: 6 bases; junction bases outside the gene matches: 13. The CDR3 sequence is CASLAGVRRGANEQFF. The CDR3 region has the DNA TGTGCCAGCCTAGCGGGGGTACGGCGGGGGGCCAATGAGCAGTTCTTC.

In nucleotides, the CDR3 is TGTGCCAGTAGTCCGCACAGGTTTGGGGACACTGAAGCTTTCTTT. It yields the protein CASSPHRFGDTEAFF. The chain combines TRBV19 with TRBJ1-1; perhaps TRBD1 as D (5 bases). Trimming took off 5 bases at V and 3 bases at J, with 16 bases between the two ends. CDR1 LNHDA and CDR2 SQIVND come from the germline V gene (reference sequence). The CDR3 length is 15 residues.

This clone was counted once. The chain links TRBV5-6 to TRBJ2-5, with D maybe TRBD1 (5 bases). V lost 2 bases, J lost 1 base, and 12 bases lay in between. The CDR3 has 15 amino acids. Germline CDR1 and CDR2: SGHDT and YYEEEE. The DNA for the CDR3 is TGTGCCAGCAGCTTATATACGACAGCCCAAGAGACCCAGTACTTC. It is translated as CASSLYTTAQETQYF.

This clone was picked up one time. The gene calls are TRBV25-1 and TRBJ2-1, with 10 bases identical to TRBD2. With V trimmed by 3 bases and J by 4 bases, 6 bases remained unmatched. Per the germline V gene, CDR1 is MGHDK and CDR2 is SYGVNS. CDR3 length equals 16 residues. CDR3 sequence reads: CASSDPTSGAYNEQFF. The CDR3 region has the DNA TGTGCCAGCAGTGACCCAACTAGCGGGGCATACAATGAGCAGTTCTTC.

The J gene is TRBJ2-1, the V gene TRBV7-2; D ambiguous. Looked up from germline, CDR1 is SGHTA and CDR2 is FQGNSA. V was cut by 4 bases and J by 0 bases, with 10 bases left in between. The CDR3 consists of 15 residues. The CDR3 bases are TGTGCCAGCAGCTCTCCATGGAGCTCCTACAATGAGCAGTTCTTC. Its protein is CASSSPWSSYNEQFF.

The chain is built from TRBV21-1 and TRBJ2-7; the table's D call, TRBD2, was not checked against the DNA. TRBV21-1 is a pseudogene. The CDR3 spans 16 residues. This chain's CDR3 is CASSKGSREGLHEQYV. The CDR3 nucleotides are TGTGCCAGCAGCAAAGGGTCCCGGGAGGGCCTACACGAGCAGTACGTC.